This T cell receptor (beta chain) is drawn from a study of blood T cell repertoires in COVID-19. About the research overall: Sample material is recorded as cDNA or gDNA derived from T cells, B-cell-depleted T cells, or PBMCs.

The study recruited people aged roughly 18 to 100 years across approximately 23 US areas. Cohorts were assigned according to the clinical history that participants reported. Authors' processing steps: The authors estimated nucleated cell counts from reference gene primer amplification. Sequencing was performed with immunoSEQ multiplex PCR; in TCRdb, only in-frame clones are kept and a portion is missing. Clone size and the V and J calls come from that table; the DNA yielded D and trimming. The data show around 150,000 clones, about 86% seen once. The germline V gene has CDR1 LNHNV and CDR2 YYDKDF (reference sequence). This CDR3 comprises 12 residues. Trimming removed 0 bases from V and 13 bases from J, with 10 bases in between.

The sequencing sample was made of PBMCs or T cells enriched from blood (not recorded which). This TCR was sampled from a man aged 50 or older who had recovered from COVID-19. The chain recombines TRBV15 with TRBJ2-4; D is possibly TRBD2 (5 bases). The CDR3 protein is CATSRDWGVQYF. The CDR3 DNA sequence: TGTGCCACCAGCAGAGACTGGGGAGTACAGTACTTC.